The 21 T cell receptor beta chains listed next were all sequenced from one sample in a study of T cell responses to AZD1222 COVID-19 vaccine listed by TCRdb under 2021. Library preparation was by the immunoSEQ multiplex PCR assay. TCRdb provides this immuneACCESS table in a form limited to in-frame rearrangements. Some clones are lacking; in checked studies, under half of them reflect an unresolved V gene, and why the rest are absent is not known. The sample contains under 80,000 clones, approximately 85% of them found a single time. In total, the top ten clones hold about 27% of the sample. What the time point label conveys for this sample: about 28 days (+/-7) after the second vaccine dose. Sequenced here: peripheral blood, sampled 28 days after the second AZD1222 dose. All receptors come from an adult who received the AZD1222 COVID-19 vaccine.

This clone was counted only a few times. The chain combines TRBV10-2 with TRBJ2-1; 9 nucleotides match TRBD2. After removal of 5 bases from V and 8 bases from J, the junction contained 10 bases not matched to a gene. In germline, CDR1 is WSHSY, CDR2 SAAADI. CDR3 length equals 15 residues. CDR3 amino acids: CASSPEREDGDEQFF. CDR3 nucleotide sequence: TGCGCCAGCAGTCCCGAGCGGGAGGACGGGGATGAGCAGTTCTTC.

This rearrangement joins TRBV29-1 to TRBJ1-2; D gene unclear. The CDR3 covers 12 residues. Trimming took off 3 bases at V and 7 bases at J, with 12 bases between the two ends. CDR1 is SQVTM and CDR2 is ANQGSEA in the germline V gene. The CDR3 nucleotides are TGCAGCGTTGACCCCCAAGTTGGTGGCTACACCTTC. Amino acids: CSVDPQVGGYTF. The whole variable domain, filled in from reference TRBV29-1 and TRBJ1-2, reads SAVISQKPSRDICQRGTSLTIQCQVDSQVTMMFWYRQQPGQSLTLIATANQGSEATYESGFVIDKFPISRPNLTFSTLTVSNMSPEDSSIYLCSVDPQVGGYTFGSGTRLTVV.

The V and J genes are TRBV9 and TRBJ2-2; D is unresolved. V dropped 0 bases and J dropped 1 base, with 7 bases sitting between them. CDR3 length equals 15 residues. The germline CDR1 and CDR2 sequences are SGDLS and YYNGEE. CDR3 DNA: TGTGCCAGCAGCGTAGATGGCGGGAACACCGGGGAGCTGTTTTTT. This codes for CASSVDGGNTGELFF.

The rearrangement joins TRBV27 to TRBJ1-4, with TRBD1 identical over 8 bases. The V segment lost 5 bases and the J segment 7 bases; nucleotides outside the gene matches: 6. This CDR3 spans 14 amino acids. Germline CDR1 and CDR2: MNHEY and SMNVEV (reference sequence). The CDR3 bases are TGTGCCAGCAGTCCCCGACAGGGGAGTGAAAAACTGTTTTTT. This encodes CASSPRQGSEKLFF. Combining the CDR3 with reference TRBV27 and TRBJ1-4 gives the whole variable domain EAQVTQNPRYLITVTGKKLTVTCSQNMNHEYMSWYRQDPGLGLRQIYYSMNVEVTDKGDVPEGYKVSRKEKRNFPLILESPSPNQTSLYFCASSPRQGSEKLFFGSGTQLSVL.

The chain combines TRBV28 with TRBJ2-7, with D tentatively TRBD1 or TRBD2 (6 bases each). The CDR3 sequence is 16 residues long. CDR1 is MDHEN, CDR2 SYDVKM, per germline. Trimming cost V 8 bases and J 2 bases, with 22 bases left between them. CDR3 loop: CASLPGALSSPYEQYF. The CDR3 nucleotides read TGTGCCAGCCTCCCGGGGGCTTTATCGTCCCCCTACGAGCAGTACTTC.

V and J are TRBV7-8 and TRBJ2-7; the D gene is possibly TRBD1 (6 bases). CDR3 length: 15 amino acids. Trimming pared 5 bases from V and 6 bases from J, leaving 20 bases between. Germline loops: CDR1 SGHVS, CDR2 FQNEAQ. CDR3 DNA: TGTGCCAGCAGCATAAACAGGGCCGAGGGAGTCGAGCAGTACTTC. It specifies CASSINRAEGVEQYF.

The chain couples TRBV28 to TRBJ1-5, with TRBD1 as a possible D gene (6 bases). Germline V gene data show CDR1 as MDHEN and CDR2 as SYDVKM. V was trimmed by 7 bases and J by 1 base, leaving 14 bases between them. CDR3 size: 15 residues. The CDR3 spells CASIKDRYSNQPQHF. DNA of the CDR3: TGTGCCAGCATCAAAGACAGGTACAGCAATCAGCCCCAGCATTTT.

This clone was detected once. The V gene is TRBV28, the J gene TRBJ1-3, with D uncertain. The germline V gene has CDR1 MDHEN and CDR2 SYDVKM. This CDR3 is built from 15 residues. Trimming removed 3 bases at V and 0 bases at J, with 9 bases between. This CDR3 reads CASSFQRTSGNTIYF. The DNA for the CDR3 is TGTGCCAGCAGTTTTCAGCGGACCTCTGGAAACACCATATATTTT.

The J gene is TRBJ2-1, the V gene TRBV7-8; 14 nucleotides line up with TRBD2. The CDR3 contains 17 residues. J lost 9 bases, V lost 6 bases, and 13 bases had no gene match. Germline V gene sequence: CDR1 SGHVS, CDR2 FQNEAQ. The CDR3 region is CASRPGTSGSYRSEQFF. CDR3 sequence (DNA): TGTGCCAGCAGACCTGGGACTAGCGGGAGTTATCGGAGTGAGCAGTTCTTC.

V usage is TRBV4-1 and J usage is TRBJ2-3; D perhaps matches TRBD2 (6 bases). CDR3 length: 13 residues. The germline V and J ends were trimmed by 11 bases and 2 bases, with 14 bases remaining between them. The germline V gene encodes CDR1 MGHRA and CDR2 YSYEKL. The CDR3 sequence is CAVGGGNTDTQYF. The CDR3 DNA follows: TGCGCCGTTGGAGGCGGGAACACAGATACGCAGTATTTT.

DNA for the CDR3: TGTGCCAGCAGCTTAGCTGGCAGATCCTACAATGAGCAGTTCTTC. As protein: CASSLAGRSYNEQFF. The J gene is TRBJ2-1, the V gene TRBV7-9; D remains unclear. CDR3 length equals 15 residues. The V gene lost 0 bases and the J gene lost 1 base, with 7 bases spanning the gap. Germline CDR1 and CDR2: SEHNR and FQNEAQ (reference sequence).

This clone was detected ten times or more. V and J are TRBV27 and TRBJ2-1; 14 nucleotides line up with TRBD2. The CDR3 has 16 amino acids. The trim removed 4 bases at V and 8 bases at J, leaving 7 bases unmatched. Germline values: CDR1 MNHEY, CDR2 SMNVEV (reference sequence). CDR3 bases: TGTGCCAGCAGTTCCCAGACTAGCGGGAGGGCCCATGAGCAGTTCTTC. It encodes CASSSQTSGRAHEQFF.

This sequence joins TRBV4-2 and TRBJ2-5; possible D gene TRBD2, 6 bases. The length of the CDR3 is 15 residues. V was trimmed by 4 bases and J by 5 bases, leaving 17 bases between them. Germline V gene sequence: CDR1 LGHNA, CDR2 YNFKEQ. CDR3 in DNA: TGTGCCAGCAGCCCTTCGGGGGTGGCATTGGAGACCCAGTACTTC. This gives the protein CASSPSGVALETQYF.

This clone occurred once. The V and J genes are TRBV28 and TRBJ2-5, with 15 positions matching TRBD2. The ends lost 6 bases at V and 1 base at J; junction bases unmatched: 6. This CDR3 has 17 amino acids. CDR1 and CDR2 from the germline V gene are MDHEN and SYDVKM. CDR3 region: CASSHGLAGGTQETQYF. In nucleotides, the CDR3 is TGTGCCAGCAGCCACGGACTAGCGGGAGGGACCCAAGAGACCCAGTACTTC.

The chain joins TRBV5-1 to TRBJ2-7; tentative D call: TRBD2 (5 bases). In germline, CDR1 is SGHRS, CDR2 YFSETQ. The V end was cut by 5 bases, the J end by 5 bases, with 8 bases between. CDR3 size: 11 residues. CDR3 sequence reads: CASRTGNEQYF. DNA for the CDR3: TGCGCCAGCAGGACCGGGAACGAGCAGTACTTC.

The chain recombines TRBV9 with TRBJ1-3, with a tentative D call TRBD1 (5 bases). Trimming left V 4 bases short and J 0 bases short, with 11 bases between. CDR1 and CDR2 from the germline V gene are SGDLS and YYNGEE. The CDR3 is made up of 15 amino acids. CDR3 sequence (DNA): TGTGCCAGCAGCCCACGGGGGGGCTCTGGAAACACCATATATTTT. Translated: CASSPRGGSGNTIYF.

The chain recombines TRBV15 with TRBJ2-5, with D possibly matching TRBD1 (6 bases). CDR1 is LNHNV and CDR2 is YYDKDF in the germline V gene (reference sequence). The V end lost 3 bases, the J end lost 3 bases, and 8 bases lay between the germline ends. There are 13 residues in the CDR3. The CDR3 here is CATSSRQEETQYF. The CDR3 coding sequence is TGTGCCACCAGCAGTAGACAGGAAGAGACCCAGTACTTC.

V is TRBV13 and J is TRBJ2-7; 7 bases are shared with TRBD2. The V gene end was trimmed by 5 bases and the J gene end by 3 bases; junction bases not matched to a gene: 7. This CDR3 contains 14 residues. Germline CDR1 reads PRHDT; CDR2 reads FYEKMQ (reference sequence). The CDR3 loop is CASSLGWGGYEQYF. The DNA of the CDR3 is TGTGCCAGCAGCCTCGGGTGGGGGGGCTACGAGCAGTACTTC.

The chain combines TRBV19 with TRBJ1-5; D is uncertain. Germline loops: CDR1 LNHDA, CDR2 SQIVND (reference sequence). Trimming stripped 3 bases from V and 4 bases from J, with 7 bases between. The CDR3 totals 13 residues. The CDR3 protein is CASSIGVNQPQHF. The CDR3 DNA reads as TGTGCCAGTAGTATCGGGGTAAATCAGCCCCAGCATTTT.

The J gene is TRBJ1-5, the V gene TRBV28; D might be TRBD1 (5 bases). CDR1 is MDHEN, CDR2 SYDVKM, per germline. V was shortened by 6 bases and J by 2 bases, with 8 bases between the two germline ends. This CDR3 is built from 13 residues. CDR3 loop: CASRIGGNQPQHF. CDR3 nucleotides: TGTGCCAGCAGAATAGGGGGCAATCAGCCCCAGCATTTT.

The chain combines TRBV6-1 with TRBJ2-3, with TRBD2 as a possible D gene (6 bases). The CDR3 consists of 12 residues. Germline V gives CDR1 MNHNS, CDR2 SASEGT. Trimming stripped 7 bases from V and 6 bases from J, with 11 bases between. DNA for the CDR3: TGTGCCAGCACGAGAGGGAGGGATACGCAGTATTTT. Protein sequence: CASTRGRDTQYF.